This TCR beta chain was captured by sequencing in a study of response to subunit inactivated influenza vaccine. Using its own MiXCR run on the RT-PCR reads, TCRdb lists one record per CDR3 protein. This sample has hundreds of thousands of distinct CDR3 sequences; about 18% occur once, and the top ten carry roughly 10%. CDR1 is SGHDT and CDR2 is YYEEEE in the germline V gene. V gave up 3 bases and J gave up 4 bases, with 8 bases separating them. The CDR3 contains 12 residues. Study-level findings and limits: It was suggested by the authors that few new T cells are recruited by each seasonal influenza vaccination.

With regard to this clonotype: Its antigen is as yet unknown.

The chain couples TRBV5-6 to TRBJ2-7; no reliable D call. The sequence derives from a man aged 50 or older who received an inactivated influenza vaccine. The sequencing here drew on PBMCs from blood, taken roughly 5 days after vaccination. The CDR3 nucleotides read TGTGCCAGCAGCTCCGTTCCTTACGAGCAGTACTTC. Protein: CASSSVPYEQYF.